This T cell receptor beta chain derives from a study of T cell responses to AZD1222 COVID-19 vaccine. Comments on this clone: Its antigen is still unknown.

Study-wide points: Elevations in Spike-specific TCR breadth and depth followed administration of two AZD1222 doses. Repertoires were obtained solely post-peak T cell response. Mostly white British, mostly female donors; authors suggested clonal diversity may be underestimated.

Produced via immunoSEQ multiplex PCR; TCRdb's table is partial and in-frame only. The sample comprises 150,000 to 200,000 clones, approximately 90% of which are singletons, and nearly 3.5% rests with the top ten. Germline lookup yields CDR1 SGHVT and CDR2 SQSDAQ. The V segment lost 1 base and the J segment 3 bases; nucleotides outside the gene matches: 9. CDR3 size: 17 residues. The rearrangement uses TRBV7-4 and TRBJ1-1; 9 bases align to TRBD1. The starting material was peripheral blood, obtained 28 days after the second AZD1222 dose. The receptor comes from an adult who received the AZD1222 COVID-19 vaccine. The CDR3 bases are TGTGCCAGCAGCTTAGTCGGATGGGACAGGGAGCACACTGAAGCTTTCTTT. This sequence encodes CASSLVGWDREHTEAFF.